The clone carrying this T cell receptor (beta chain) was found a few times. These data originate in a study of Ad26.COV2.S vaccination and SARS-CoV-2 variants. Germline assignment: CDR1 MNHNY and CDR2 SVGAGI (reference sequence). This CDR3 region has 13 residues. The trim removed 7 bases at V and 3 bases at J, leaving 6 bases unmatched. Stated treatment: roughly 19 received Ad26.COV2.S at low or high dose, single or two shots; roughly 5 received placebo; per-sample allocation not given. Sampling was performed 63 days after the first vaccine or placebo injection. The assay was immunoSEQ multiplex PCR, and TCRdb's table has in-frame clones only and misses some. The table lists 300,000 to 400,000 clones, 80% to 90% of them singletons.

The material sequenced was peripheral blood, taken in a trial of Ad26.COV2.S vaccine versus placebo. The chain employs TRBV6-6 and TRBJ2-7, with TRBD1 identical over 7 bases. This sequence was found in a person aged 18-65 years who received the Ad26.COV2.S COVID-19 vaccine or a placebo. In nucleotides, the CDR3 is TGTGCCAGCAATGAACAGGGGTTCTACGAGCAGTACTTC. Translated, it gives CASNEQGFYEQYF.